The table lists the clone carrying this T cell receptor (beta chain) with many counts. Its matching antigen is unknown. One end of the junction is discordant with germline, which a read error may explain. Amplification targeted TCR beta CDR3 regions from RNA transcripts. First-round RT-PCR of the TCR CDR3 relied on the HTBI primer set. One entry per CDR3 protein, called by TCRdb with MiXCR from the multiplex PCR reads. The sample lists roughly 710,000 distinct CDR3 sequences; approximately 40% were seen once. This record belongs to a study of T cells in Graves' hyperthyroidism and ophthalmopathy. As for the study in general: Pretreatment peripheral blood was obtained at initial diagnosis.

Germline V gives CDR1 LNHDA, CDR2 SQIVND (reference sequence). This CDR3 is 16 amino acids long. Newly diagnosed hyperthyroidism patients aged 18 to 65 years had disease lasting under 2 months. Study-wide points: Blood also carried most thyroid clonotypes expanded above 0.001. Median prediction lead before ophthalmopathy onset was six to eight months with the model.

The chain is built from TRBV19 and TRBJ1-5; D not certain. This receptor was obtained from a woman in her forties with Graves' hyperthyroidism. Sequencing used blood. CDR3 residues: CAGSVPLGAGNQPQHF. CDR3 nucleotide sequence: TGTGCCGGTAGTGTACCCCTGGGCGCGGGCAATCAGCCCCAGCATTTT.